The 20 T cell receptor beta chains below all came from one sample that was sequenced in a study of cytomegalovirus exposure and HLA in healthy donors. Both 60 Vbeta primers and 13 Jbeta primers went into the PCR. The assay was immunoSEQ multiplex PCR, and TCRdb's table has in-frame clones only and misses some. There are approximately 150,000 clones in the sample, with 1.5% to 1.9% held by the top ten. The sequenced material came from PBMCs. These receptors originate from a woman aged 40 to 50 in good health and CMV-seronegative.

The chain links TRBV19 to TRBJ1-5, with D perhaps matching TRBD1 (6 bases). V gave up 1 base and J gave up 6 bases, with 22 bases separating them. CDR1 is LNHDA, CDR2 SQIVND, per germline (reference sequence). The CDR3 has 18 amino acids. The CDR3 nucleotides are TGTGCCAGTAGTATAGTCCCCCCGGGGGGCACGAAAACTCAGCCCCAGCATTTT. Translated: CASSIVPPGGTKTQPQHF.

The CDR3 here is CASSVGEEIGKKLFF. The CDR3 bases are TGTGCCAGCAGCGTAGGCGAGGAAATTGGTAAAAAACTGTTTTTT. This chain joins TRBV9 and TRBJ1-4; D unresolved. V was clipped by 0 bases and J by 9 bases, with 15 bases between them. The CDR3 totals 15 residues. Germline V gene data show CDR1 as SGDLS and CDR2 as YYNGEE.

J is TRBJ2-5 and V is TRBV4-3; 8 bases line up with TRBD2. The CDR3 consists of 15 residues. J was trimmed by 4 bases and V by 1 base; bases with no gene match: 5. Looked up from germline, CDR1 is LGHNA and CDR2 is YSLEER. In nucleotides, the CDR3 is TGCGCCAGCAGCCAAGCAGCGGGGGCTCGAGAGACCCAGTACTTC. It translates to CASSQAAGARETQYF.

The rearrangement joins TRBV7-3 to TRBJ2-1; 9 bases line up with TRBD1. The CDR3 length is 16 residues. CDR1 and CDR2 (germline): SGHTA, FQGTGA. Trimming removed 5 bases from V and 3 bases from J; junction bases left unmatched: 8. This chain's CDR3 is CASSDTGGNGYNEQFF. The CDR3, as DNA: TGTGCCAGCAGCGACACAGGGGGCAACGGCTACAATGAGCAGTTCTTC.

The V call is TRBV7-2, the J call TRBJ2-5; 16 positions agree with TRBD2. Trimming at V came to 1 base and at J to 5 bases, leaving 7 bases not matched to a gene. The CDR3 loop spans 18 amino acids. CDR1 and CDR2 from the germline V gene are SGHTA and FQGNSA. The CDR3 here is CASSLVGTSGGAWETQYF. DNA of the CDR3: TGTGCCAGCAGCTTAGTCGGGACTAGCGGGGGGGCCTGGGAGACCCAGTACTTC.

For the CDR3, the DNA is TGTGCCAGCAGAGCCCCTGAACAGGGGGGCTACACCTTC. Its protein is CASRAPEQGGYTF. This chain joins TRBV28 and TRBJ1-2, with 7 bases identical to TRBD1. Germline trimming cut 6 bases from V and 8 bases from J; bases unmatched to any gene: 9. The germline V gene has CDR1 MDHEN and CDR2 SYDVKM. The CDR3 consists of 13 residues.

V and J are TRBV6-7 and TRBJ1-2; 8 bases line up with TRBD1. TRBV6-7 falls under the ORF class, with uncertain function. The CDR3 has 16 residues. The ends lost 5 bases at V and 4 bases at J; junction bases unmatched: 12. The CDR3 spells CASSPALTGDRYGYTF. The DNA for the CDR3 is TGTGCCAGCAGTCCCGCTTTGACAGGGGACCGCTATGGCTACACCTTC.

The rearrangement links TRBV7-9 to TRBJ2-3, with 10 bases identical to TRBD2. In germline, CDR1 is SEHNR, CDR2 FQNEAQ (reference sequence). With 3 bases clipped from V and 1 base from J, the junction kept 4 bases outside the gene matches. This CDR3 contains 16 residues. CDR3 sequence reads: CASSFGTSVGTDTQYF. In nucleotides, the CDR3 is TGTGCCAGCAGCTTCGGGACTAGCGTGGGCACAGATACGCAGTATTTT.

The V and J genes are TRBV6-4 and TRBJ2-2, with a tentative D call TRBD2 (5 bases). Germline assignment: CDR1 MRHNA and CDR2 SNTAGT. Trimming removed 6 bases at V and 0 bases at J, with 8 bases between. The CDR3 contains 14 residues. CDR3 bases: TGTGCCAGCAGCCCGGGGACGAACACCGGGGAGCTGTTTTTT. Protein product: CASSPGTNTGELFF.

V is TRBV4-1 and J is TRBJ2-5, with 9 bases identical to TRBD1. This CDR3 region has 15 residues. The germline gives CDR1 MGHRA, CDR2 YSYEKL. V shed 2 bases and J 5 bases; nucleotides not matched to a gene: 6. The CDR3 DNA reads TGCGCCAGCAGCCAAACTAGGACAGGGGTCGAGACCCAGTACTTC. Residues: CASSQTRTGVETQYF.

The V gene is TRBV5-4, the J gene TRBJ2-2, with 11 nucleotides matching TRBD2. With 2 bases clipped from V and 6 bases from J, the junction kept 6 bases outside the gene matches. The germline CDR1 and CDR2 sequences are SGHNT and YYREEE (reference sequence). CDR3 length: 16 amino acids. The CDR3 here is CASSFLTSGVAGELFF. The CDR3 bases are TGTGCCAGCAGCTTCCTGACTAGCGGGGTGGCCGGGGAGCTGTTTTTT. The full variable domain, its missing parts supplied by reference TRBV5-4 and TRBJ2-2, is ETGVTQSPTHLIKTRGQQVTLRCSSQSGHNTVSWYQQALGQGPQFIFQYYREEENGRGNFPPRFSGLQFPNYSSELNVNALELDDSALYLCASSFLTSGVAGELFFGEGSRLTVL.

The genes are TRBV10-3 and TRBJ2-7; TRBD1 might be the D (6 bases). This CDR3 has 14 amino acids. V was pared by 6 bases and J by 4 bases, with 16 bases between. Germline-derived CDR1 and CDR2 are ENHRY and SYGVKD. The CDR3 protein is CAIRLRTEDYEQYF. The CDR3 bases are TGTGCCATCAGACTAAGGACAGAAGATTACGAGCAGTACTTC.

The CDR3, as DNA: TGTGCCAGCAGCACTAACAGGGGGCAAAGTACTGAAGCTTTCTTT. Protein: CASSTNRGQSTEAFF. The chain combines TRBV5-6 with TRBJ1-1; TRBD1 matches 9 bases. CDR3 length: 15 residues. V lost 4 bases to trimming and J lost 5 bases; unmatched junction nucleotides: 9. Germline values: CDR1 SGHDT, CDR2 YYEEEE.

This rearrangement joins TRBV6-5 to TRBJ2-7, with 8 bases matching TRBD1. V lost 2 bases to trimming and J lost 2 bases; unmatched junction nucleotides: 8. The CDR3 spans 16 residues. Germline CDR1 MNHEY, CDR2 SVGAGI. CDR3 residues: CASSYEIPGGPYEQYF. The CDR3 DNA reads as TGTGCCAGCAGTTACGAGATCCCAGGGGGCCCCTACGAGCAGTACTTC.

The genes are TRBV9 and TRBJ1-6, with TRBD1 matching 9 bases. The junction had 4 bases not matched to a gene; V was cut back by 4 bases and J by 14 bases. CDR3 length: 12 residues. Germline CDR1 reads SGDLS; CDR2 reads YYNGEE. As DNA, the CDR3 is TGTGCCAGCAGCTTGGACAGGGGTACCCTCCACTTT. Translating it yields CASSLDRGTLHF.

The V and J genes are TRBV27 and TRBJ1-5, with D possibly TRBD1 on 5 matching bases. With 2 bases removed from V and 0 bases from J, the gap between germline ends came to 14 bases. CDR1 MNHEY and CDR2 SMNVEV come from the germline V gene (reference sequence). The CDR3 has 17 amino acids. This chain's CDR3 is CASSLGGGKGSNQPQHF. DNA of the CDR3: TGTGCCAGCAGTTTAGGGGGAGGTAAGGGTAGCAATCAGCCCCAGCATTTT.

V gene TRBV18 combines with J gene TRBJ2-1, with TRBD1 identical over 11 bases. This CDR3 spans 14 amino acids. Germline assignment: CDR1 KGHSH and CDR2 LQKENI. The V gene end was trimmed by 2 bases and the J gene end by 7 bases; junction bases not matched to a gene: 1. The CDR3 nucleotides are TGTGCCAGCTCACCAGGACAGGGGGCGAATGAGCAGTTCTTC. It yields the protein CASSPGQGANEQFF.

The J gene is TRBJ2-3, the V gene TRBV19, with D possibly matching TRBD1 (6 bases). The CDR3 is made up of 17 amino acids. Germline V gives CDR1 LNHDA, CDR2 SQIVND (reference sequence). V was cut by 5 bases and J by 3 bases, with 21 bases left in between. Here the CDR3 reads CASSPGRTATGTDTQYF. In DNA, the CDR3 is TGTGCCAGTAGTCCCGGTAGGACAGCCACTGGGACAGATACGCAGTATTTT.

This rearrangement joins TRBV5-4 to TRBJ2-1; 8 bases are a match to TRBD2. The CDR3 length is 15 residues. Looked up from germline, CDR1 is SGHNT and CDR2 is YYREEE (reference sequence). Trimming cost V 0 bases and J 4 bases; bases outside gene matches: 3. CDR3 protein: CASSLVAGLYNEQFF. The CDR3, as DNA: TGTGCCAGCAGCTTGGTAGCGGGGTTATACAATGAGCAGTTCTTC.

The chain links TRBV9 to TRBJ1-2, with a tentative D call TRBD1 (5 bases). V was shortened by 2 bases and J by 8 bases, with 19 bases between the two germline ends. Germline V lookup: CDR1 SGDLS, CDR2 YYNGEE. CDR3 length: 15 amino acids. CDR3 nucleotides: TGTGCCAGCAGCGTTCCGGGAGTGGGGGGTTACGGCTACACCTTC. Amino acids: CASSVPGVGGYGYTF.